Shown below are 8 T cell receptor beta chains from a single sample sequenced in a study of blood T cell repertoires in COVID-19. The assay was immunoSEQ multiplex PCR, and TCRdb's table has in-frame clones only and misses some. The sample has 55,000 to 65,000 clones, approximately 83% seen once. Material: peripheral blood. The receptors were gathered from a man under 40 with COVID-19, enrolled during active disease.

The V and J genes are TRBV9 and TRBJ1-4, with 10 bases that match TRBD1. The V gene end was trimmed by 4 bases and the J gene end by 10 bases; junction bases not matched to a gene: 4. The CDR3 covers 13 residues. The germline V gene has CDR1 SGDLS and CDR2 YYNGEE. For the CDR3, the DNA is TGTGCCAGCAGCCGACAGGGGGCTGGAAAACTGTTTTTT. Its translation: CASSRQGAGKLFF.

CDR3 DNA: TGTGCCAGCCCGTCTGGGGCTCTGGACACCGGGGAGCTGTTTTTT. Its translation: CASPSGALDTGELFF. V usage is TRBV2 and J usage is TRBJ2-2, with D perhaps TRBD1 (5 bases). Germline CDR1 SNHLY, CDR2 FYNNEI. With 8 bases removed from V and 3 bases from J, the gap between germline ends came to 16 bases. There are 15 residues in the CDR3.

This chain joins TRBV6-1 and TRBJ1-5; the D gene is possibly TRBD1 (6 bases). The germline V gene encodes CDR1 MNHNS and CDR2 SASEGT. The CDR3 covers 14 residues. V was cut by 5 bases and J by 3 bases, with 11 bases left in between. This CDR3 reads CASSTTGINQPQHF. Written as DNA, the CDR3 is TGTGCCAGCAGTACCACAGGGATCAATCAGCCCCAGCATTTT.

This chain joins TRBV18 and TRBJ2-1; D gene uncertain. Per the germline V gene, CDR1 is KGHSH and CDR2 is LQKENI. CDR3 length: 12 amino acids. Deletions cut 3 bases from V and 7 bases from J, with 7 bases between. The CDR3 loop reads CASSPDSNEQFF. CDR3 nucleotides: TGTGCCAGCTCACCCGACTCGAATGAGCAGTTCTTC.

The V call is TRBV18, the J call TRBJ1-6; 7 nucleotides match TRBD1. The CDR3 is made up of 15 amino acids. V shed 2 bases, J shed 7 bases, and the junction held 5 bases outside the gene matches. Germline V gene data show CDR1 as KGHSH and CDR2 as LQKENI. The CDR3 sequence: CASSPDRVGNSPLHF. CDR3 nucleotides: TGTGCCAGCTCACCAGACAGGGTAGGGAATTCACCCCTCCACTTT.

The gene calls are TRBV25-1 and TRBJ1-2, with TRBD1 matching 8 bases. Trimming removed 1 base from V and 7 bases from J; junction bases left unmatched: 8. This CDR3 has 15 residues. The germline gives CDR1 MGHDK, CDR2 SYGVNS. In nucleotides, the CDR3 is TGTGCCAGCAGTGAATTAGGACAGGGTTTCGGTGGCTACACCTTC. It is translated as CASSELGQGFGGYTF.

J is TRBJ1-1 and V is TRBV30; D uncertain. The CDR3 length is 13 residues. With 3 bases removed from V and 6 bases from J, the gap between germline ends came to 14 bases. Germline assignment: CDR1 GTSNPN and CDR2 SVGIG (reference sequence). The CDR3 DNA is TGTGCCTGGAGCCCCAGGTACTCGGCTGAAGCTTTCTTT. Translation gives CAWSPRYSAEAFF.

The rearrangement uses TRBV10-2 and TRBJ2-3; D might be TRBD1 (5 bases). V lost 6 bases and J 6 bases, leaving 16 bases between the germline ends. CDR3 length equals 14 residues. CDR1 WSHSY and CDR2 SAAADI come from the germline V gene. CDR3 DNA: TGCGCCAGCAGGAGCCCCAGGACAAGGGATACGCAGTATTTT. This gives the protein CASRSPRTRDTQYF.